A selection of T cell receptor beta chains follows, all from one sample in a study of blood T cell repertoires in COVID-19. Clones were read by immunoSEQ multiplex PCR, and TCRdb kept only the in-frame ones, dropping some. The sample has about 120,000 clones, 80% to 90% seen once; the top ten hold 0.88%. The specimen was peripheral blood. The receptor set was obtained from a woman between 45 and 60 years old with active or convalescent COVID-19. CDR3s include the opening cysteine and the closing phenylalanine or tryptophan. The order of the fields is clone size, J gene, D gene, V gene, CDR3 protein, CDR3 DNA. A D gene is named only where the DNA matches it firmly. Part of the rows lack a size; the others show once, few, many or a class for expanded clones.

clone_size: -
j_call: TRBJ2-1
d_call: -
v_call: TRBV5-1
cdr3_aa: CASSYPDIYNEQFF
cdr3_nt: TGCGCCAGCAGCTACCCGGACATATACAATGAGCAGTTCTTC

clone_size: -
j_call: TRBJ2-5
d_call: TRBD1
v_call: TRBV3-1/TRBV3-2
cdr3_aa: CASSQVPRDRYF
cdr3_nt: TGTGCCAGCAGCCAAGTCCCCCGGGACAGATACTTC

clone_size: -
j_call: TRBJ1-4
d_call: TRBD1
v_call: TRBV20-1
cdr3_aa: CSASDRAGGEKLFF
cdr3_nt: TGCAGTGCTAGTGACAGGGCCGGGGGTGAAAAACTGTTTTTT

clone_size: -
j_call: TRBJ1-2
d_call: -
v_call: TRBV5-8
cdr3_aa: CASSFDRHYGYTF
cdr3_nt: TGTGCCAGCAGCTTTGACAGGCACTATGGCTACACCTTC

clone_size: -
j_call: TRBJ1-1
d_call: -
v_call: TRBV2
cdr3_aa: CASSVRGSNTEAFF
cdr3_nt: TGTGCCAGCAGTGTGCGGGGCTCGAACACTGAAGCTTTCTTT

clone_size: -
j_call: TRBJ2-7
d_call: -
v_call: TRBV20-1
cdr3_aa: CSATNYEQYF
cdr3_nt: TGCAGTGCTACCAACTACGAGCAGTACTTC

clone_size: -
j_call: TRBJ2-1
d_call: TRBD2
v_call: TRBV27
cdr3_aa: CASSLFGTSFSNEQFF
cdr3_nt: TGTGCCAGCAGTTTGTTCGGGACTAGCTTTTCCAATGAGCAGTTCTTC

clone_size: -
j_call: TRBJ2-1
d_call: -
v_call: TRBV6-1
cdr3_aa: CASSADSTSYNEQFF
cdr3_nt: TGTGCCAGCAGTGCAGACTCAACCTCCTACAATGAGCAGTTCTTC

clone_size: -
j_call: TRBJ1-6
d_call: -
v_call: TRBV27
cdr3_aa: CASSPFSGNYNSPLHF
cdr3_nt: TGTGCCAGCAGCCCCTTTTCGGGAAACTATAATTCACCCCTCCACTTT

clone_size: once
j_call: TRBJ1-2
d_call: -
v_call: TRBV19
cdr3_aa: CASSIPRTEYGYTF
cdr3_nt: TGTGCCAGTAGTATACCTCGGACAGAATATGGCTACACCTTC

clone_size: -
j_call: TRBJ2-7
d_call: TRBD1
v_call: TRBV3-1/TRBV3-2
cdr3_aa: CASREDRGKYEQYF
cdr3_nt: TGTGCCAGCAGGGAGGACAGGGGGAAATACGAGCAGTACTTC

clone_size: once
j_call: TRBJ2-3
d_call: -
v_call: TRBV9
cdr3_aa: CASSVIPGSADTQYF
cdr3_nt: TGTGCCAGCAGCGTAATTCCAGGGTCCGCAGATACGCAGTATTTT

clone_size: -
j_call: TRBJ2-5
d_call: -
v_call: TRBV20-1
cdr3_aa: CSASPLGLGETQYF
cdr3_nt: TGCAGTGCTAGTCCGCTAGGTTTAGGAGAGACCCAGTACTTC

clone_size: -
j_call: TRBJ2-1
d_call: -
v_call: TRBV5-1
cdr3_aa: CASSLVLNYNEQFF
cdr3_nt: TGCGCCAGCAGCTTGGTACTCAATTACAATGAGCAGTTCTTC

clone_size: -
j_call: TRBJ1-2
d_call: TRBD1
v_call: TRBV18
cdr3_aa: CASSPTGQGEGYTF
cdr3_nt: TGTGCCAGCTCACCAACGGGACAGGGTGAAGGCTACACCTTC